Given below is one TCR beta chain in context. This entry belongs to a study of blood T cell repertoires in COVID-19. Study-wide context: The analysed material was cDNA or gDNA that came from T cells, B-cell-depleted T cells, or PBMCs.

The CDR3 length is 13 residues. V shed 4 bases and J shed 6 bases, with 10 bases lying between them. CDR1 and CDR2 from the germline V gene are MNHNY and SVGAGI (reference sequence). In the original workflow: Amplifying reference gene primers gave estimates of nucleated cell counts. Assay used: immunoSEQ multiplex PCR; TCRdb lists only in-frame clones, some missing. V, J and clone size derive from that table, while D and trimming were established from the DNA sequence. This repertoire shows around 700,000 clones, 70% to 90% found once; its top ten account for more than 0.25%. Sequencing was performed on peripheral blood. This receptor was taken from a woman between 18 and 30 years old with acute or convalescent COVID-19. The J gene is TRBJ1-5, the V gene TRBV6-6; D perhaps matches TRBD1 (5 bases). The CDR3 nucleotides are TGTGCCAGCAGTTCCCAAGGGGTTCAGCCCCAGCATTTT. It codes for CASSSQGVQPQHF.